This T cell receptor (beta chain) was obtained from a study of Ad26.COV2.S vaccination and SARS-CoV-2 variants. TCRdb's table, derived via immunoSEQ multiplex PCR, lists solely in-frame clones and lacks some. The sample includes some 350,000 clones, about 91% of them seen just once. This CDR3 has 15 amino acids. V lost 5 bases and J lost 4; bases outside the gene matches: 5. Germline CDR1 and CDR2: MNHEY and SMNVEV (reference sequence). With respect to this clone: Its cognate antigen is unknown.

The study, taken as a whole, reports: The study found similar non-spike TCR breadth in vaccine and placebo recipients.

The chain recombines TRBV27 with TRBJ2-1; 10 nucleotides match TRBD2. The sequence derives from a human donor who had recovered from COVID-19. The sequences come from peripheral blood, collected after recovery from COVID-19. In nucleotides, the CDR3 is TGTGCCAGCAGTCCCCTAGCGGGGGCTTACAATGAGCAGTTCTTC. Protein product: CASSPLAGAYNEQFF.